This TCR beta chain appears in the sequencing data of a study of T cells in localized non-small cell lung cancer. Study-wide results and limits: Blood T cell density predicted longer survival; adjacent-lung clonality, shorter. Because researchers sequenced only one region of the tumor, heterogeneity is still possible. Of the tissues analyzed, uninvolved adjacent lung showed maximal T cell clonality, greater than tumor.

The protocol was immunoSEQ multiplex PCR, while the TCRdb copy is restricted to in-frame clones and leaves out a portion. The sample has 30,000 to 40,000 clones; roughly 80% are singletons. Turning to this clone: The antigen is undetermined.

The source was peripheral blood, collected before any cancer treatment. The sequence came from a male donor at least 60 years old with stage II squamous cell lung carcinoma.

In nucleotides, the CDR3 is TGTGCCAGCAGTGATCCCTTTGGTGCGAATGGCTACACCTTC. It specifies CASSDPFGANGYTF. The V and J genes are TRBV6-1 and TRBJ1-2; D is undetermined. The germline V gene has CDR1 MNHNS and CDR2 SASEGT. The CDR3 has 14 residues. Deletions cut 3 bases from V and 6 bases from J, with 14 bases between.